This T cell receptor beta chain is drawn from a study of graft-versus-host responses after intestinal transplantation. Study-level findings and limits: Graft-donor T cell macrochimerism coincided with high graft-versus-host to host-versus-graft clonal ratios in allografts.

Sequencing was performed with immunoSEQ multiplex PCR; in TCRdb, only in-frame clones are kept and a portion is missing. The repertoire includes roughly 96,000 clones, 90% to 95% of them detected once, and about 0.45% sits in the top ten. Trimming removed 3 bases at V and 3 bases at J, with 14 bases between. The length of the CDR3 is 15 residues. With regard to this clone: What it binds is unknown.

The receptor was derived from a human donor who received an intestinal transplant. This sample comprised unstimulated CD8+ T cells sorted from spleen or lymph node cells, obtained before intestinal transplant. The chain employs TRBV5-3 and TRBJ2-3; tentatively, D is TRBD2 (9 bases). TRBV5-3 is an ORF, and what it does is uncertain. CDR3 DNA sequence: TGTGCCAGAAGCTCTAGCGGGACAGGTACAGATACGCAGTATTTT. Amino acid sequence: CARSSSGTGTDTQYF.